The T cell receptor beta chain described here comes from a study of blood T cell repertoires in COVID-19. CDR1 is SGHRS and CDR2 is YFSETQ in the germline V gene. This CDR3 has 16 residues. Trimming pared 0 bases from V and 4 bases from J, leaving 13 bases between. In the original workflow: Amplification with reference gene primers provided the estimates of nucleated cell counts. TCRdb's copy holds only in-frame clones and misses some; the assay was immunoSEQ multiplex PCR. From that table come the V and J calls and clone size; the DNA was used to work out D and trimming. This sample has about 370,000 clones, with about 89% found just once.

This chain joins TRBV5-1 and TRBJ1-4; no definite D call. The TCR originated in a woman in her 30s with COVID-19, enrolled during active disease. Material for sequencing was peripheral blood. This CDR3 is CASSLVLGPFNEKLFF. CDR3 nucleotides: TGCGCCAGCAGCTTGGTTCTGGGCCCGTTTAATGAAAAACTGTTTTTT.